A selection of T cell receptor beta chains follows, all from one sample in a study of T cells expressing NK-cell markers. Each CDR3 protein gets one entry in TCRdb, which reprocessed the 5' RACE reads and gives no DNA. Its table records fewer than 300,000 distinct CDR3 sequences. Sequencing was done on a sample of blood T cells: a sorted CD56 or NKG2C T cell subset, CD4+ or CD8+ T cells, or bulk PBMC T cells (not recorded which). The receptors originated from a woman aged 18 to 75 in good health. CDR3s include the opening cysteine and the closing phenylalanine or tryptophan.

v_call	j_call	cdr3_aa
TRBV5-1	TRBJ1-4	CASSPDGTTNEKLFF
TRBV5-1	TRBJ2-2	CASDGSGSRPGELFF
TRBV6-4	TRBJ1-2	CASSVGTSGTRGGYTF
TRBV7-2	TRBJ1-2	CASRPGGLEGGYTF
TRBV28	TRBJ1-2	CASSLGATGYGYTF
TRBV20-1	TRBJ2-3	CSATPGLLADTQYF
TRBV20-1	TRBJ2-2	CSARLRGGNTGELFF
TRBV11-2	TRBJ1-2	CASSSQGYSYGYTF
TRBV19	TRBJ2-3	CASSSGGVGDTQYF
TRBV7-9	TRBJ2-1	CASSLLGENYNEQFF
TRBV20-1	TRBJ1-1	CSAPVRGWDTEAFF
TRBV19	TRBJ1-1	CASRETGGNTEAFF
TRBV9	TRBJ2-1	CASSVGARLHNEQFF
TRBV7-9	TRBJ1-1	CASSSSGARSTEAFF
TRBV7-2	TRBJ2-5	CASSSTGSWETQYF